The rows below give T cell receptor beta chains drawn from one sample of a study of CD8+ T cells in alopecia areata. Assay used: immunoSEQ multiplex PCR; TCRdb lists only in-frame clones, some missing. The sample contains approximately 120,000 clones, over 60% of which appear only once. Specimen: CD4+ T cells sorted from blood, collected at week 4, from a patient treated with tofacitinib. These receptors came from a human donor with alopecia areata. CDR3s include the opening cysteine and the closing phenylalanine or tryptophan. The D gene is left open where the match is weak. Not every row has a clone size; where given, it reads once, few, many or a size class.

j_call,v_call,d_call,clone_size,cdr3_aa,cdr3_nt
TRBJ2-1,TRBV29-1,.,.,CSAPPLGSYNEQFF,TGCAGCGCTCCCCCCCTGGGTTCCTACAATGAGCAGTTCTTC
TRBJ1-4,TRBV23-1,.,.,CASSPLWGKFPTNEKLFF,TGCGCCAGCAGCCCCCTTTGGGGGAAATTCCCAACTAATGAAAAACTGTTTTTT
TRBJ2-3,TRBV5-6,.,.,CASSPARGTQYF,TGTGCCAGCAGCCCGGCGAGGGGGACGCAGTATTTT
TRBJ2-6,TRBV27,.,few,CASSRAGANVLTF,TGTGCCAGCAGTCGGGCTGGGGCCAACGTCCTGACTTTC
TRBJ2-7,TRBV15,.,.,CATSRDGGYEQYF,TGTGCCACCAGCAGAGATGGGGGCTACGAGCAGTACTTC
TRBJ1-1,TRBV30,.,.,CAWSVLGSEAFF,TGTGCCTGGAGTGTACTGGGCTCTGAAGCTTTCTTT
TRBJ2-5,TRBV6-1,TRBD1,.,CASRTGGQETQYF,TGTGCCAGCCGAACAGGGGGGCAAGAGACCCAGTACTTC
TRBJ1-2,TRBV2,.,few,CASRGSGLQGGYTF,TGTGCCAGCAGGGGGTCGGGCCTGCAGGGCGGCTACACCTTC
TRBJ1-1,TRBV6-6,.,few,CASSYFPRGRDTEAFF,TGTGCCAGCAGTTACTTCCCGAGGGGTCGAGACACTGAAGCTTTCTTT
TRBJ2-1,TRBV6-5,.,.,CASTLSNEQFF,TGTGCCAGCACCCTCTCCAATGAGCAGTTCTTC
TRBJ1-2,TRBV7-9,.,.,CASSLYSGSTEGYTF,TGTGCCAGCAGCTTATACTCCGGGAGTACGGAGGGCTACACCTTC
TRBJ2-7,TRBV2,TRBD2,.,CASSDWLAGDYEQYF,TGTGCCAGCAGTGATTGGCTAGCGGGTGACTACGAGCAGTACTTC
TRBJ2-5,TRBV19,.,.,CASSLRSSRETQYF,TGTGCCAGTAGCTTGAGGTCATCGCGGGAGACCCAGTACTTC
TRBJ1-2,TRBV18,TRBD1,.,CASSPGQGQNYGYTF,TGTGCCAGCTCTCCCGGACAGGGCCAAAACTATGGCTACACCTTC
TRBJ2-3,TRBV5-1,.,once,CASSFGGGTDTQYF,TGCGCCAGCAGCTTCGGGGGCGGCACAGATACGCAGTATTTT
TRBJ1-2,TRBV7-9,TRBD1,.,CASSLRDRGSGYTF,TGTGCCAGCAGCTTAAGGGACAGGGGAAGTGGCTACACCTTC
TRBJ2-7,TRBV10-3,TRBD1,.,CAIRGDRMLSYEQYF,TGTGCCATCAGGGGGGACAGAATGCTCTCCTACGAGCAGTACTTC
TRBJ1-4,TRBV7-2,.,few,CASSLGRQPTNEKLFF,TGTGCCAGCAGCTTAGGGAGACAGCCAACTAATGAAAAACTGTTTTTT
TRBJ2-3,TRBV7-9,TRBD2,.,CASSPKRTSGGDTQYF,TGTGCCAGCAGCCCTAAGAGGACTAGCGGCGGAGATACGCAGTATTTT
TRBJ2-1,TRBV10-3,TRBD2,.,CAISQTSGVTIEQFF,TGTGCCATCAGTCAAACTAGCGGGGTAACTATTGAGCAGTTCTTC
TRBJ2-6,TRBV5-4,.,.,CASSLAGLKSGANVLTF,TGTGCCAGCAGCTTGGCTGGACTCAAATCTGGGGCCAACGTCCTGACTTTC
TRBJ2-3,TRBV7-2,.,.,CASSLGPTDTQYF,TGTGCCAGCAGCTTAGGCCCCACAGATACGCAGTATTTT
TRBJ2-1,TRBV5-4,.,.,CASSLAGPGAYNEQFF,TGTGCCAGCAGCTTGGCCGGTCCGGGGGCCTACAATGAGCAGTTCTTC
TRBJ2-1,TRBV9,TRBD2,.,CASSATGGASGMNEQFF,TGTGCCAGCAGCGCGACCGGGGGGGCTAGCGGGATGAATGAGCAGTTCTTC
TRBJ1-2,TRBV18,.,few,CASSPQRTGDYGYTF,TGTGCCAGCTCACCACAACGGACGGGGGACTATGGCTACACCTTC
TRBJ1-1,TRBV20-1,.,.,CSARDSTEAFF,TGCAGTGCTAGAGATTCCACTGAAGCTTTCTTT
TRBJ2-1,TRBV30,.,.,CACQPGNEQFF,TGTGCCTGTCAGCCCGGGAATGAGCAGTTCTTC
TRBJ2-6,TRBV27,.,.,CASSNALGFPSGANVLTF,TGTGCCAGCAGTAACGCACTGGGGTTCCCCTCTGGGGCCAACGTCCTGACTTTC
TRBJ2-5,TRBV5-1,.,few,CASSTGTVGGGETQYF,TGCGCCAGCAGCACTGGGACGGTCGGAGGGGGAGAGACCCAGTACTTC
TRBJ2-3,TRBV6-1,.,.,CASSVSSKDTQYF,TGTGCCAGCAGTGTATCAAGTAAAGATACGCAGTATTTT
TRBJ2-2,TRBV5-1,TRBD1,.,CASSSQGDTGELFF,TGCGCCAGCAGCTCCCAGGGGGACACCGGGGAGCTGTTTTTT
TRBJ2-1,TRBV29-1,TRBD2,few,CSVDTSGGLSSYNEQFF,TGCAGCGTTGACACTAGCGGGGGGCTTTCATCCTACAATGAGCAGTTCTTC
TRBJ1-5,TRBV7-2,.,.,CASSARDNQPQHF,TGTGCCAGCAGCGCCCGGGATAATCAGCCCCAGCATTTT
TRBJ2-4,TRBV4-3,TRBD1,.,CASSQEAARGWVQYF,TGCGCCAGCAGCCAAGAAGCGGCCAGGGGGTGGGTTCAGTACTTC
TRBJ2-2,TRBV29-1,.,.,CSVEGSNTGELFF,TGCAGCGTTGAAGGTAGTAACACCGGGGAGCTGTTTTTT
TRBJ1-6,TRBV4-3,TRBD1,few,CASSQQGANSPLHF,TGCGCCAGCAGCCAACAGGGGGCAAATTCACCCCTCCACTTT
TRBJ1-5,TRBV19,.,.,CASNNGRGYSNQPQHF,TGTGCCAGTAATAATGGTCGGGGATATAGCAATCAGCCCCAGCATTTT
TRBJ2-1,TRBV11-2,.,.,CASSLDQGYNEQFF,TGTGCCAGCAGCTTAGATCAGGGCTACAATGAGCAGTTCTTC
TRBJ1-2,TRBV7-2,TRBD1,.,CASTIGFGQAHGYTF,TGTGCCAGCACCATAGGTTTCGGACAGGCCCATGGCTACACCTTC
TRBJ1-5,TRBV6-5,.,few,CAASSTGFNQPQHF,TGTGCCGCGTCTTCAACAGGGTTCAATCAGCCCCAGCATTTT
TRBJ2-3,TRBV29-1,.,.,CSAWLDTQYF,TGCAGCGCTTGGCTAGATACGCAGTATTTT
TRBJ2-7,TRBV2,.,.,CASTLDSEVYEQYF,TGTGCCAGCACCTTGGACTCGGAGGTTTACGAGCAGTACTTC
TRBJ1-2,TRBV27,TRBD1,.,CASSWAGQGYYGYTF,TGTGCCAGCAGTTGGGCGGGACAGGGGTACTATGGCTACACCTTC
TRBJ1-1,TRBV29-1,TRBD1,few,CSADRGTTEAFF,TGCAGCGCGGACAGGGGTACGACTGAAGCTTTCTTT
TRBJ1-1,TRBV7-2,.,.,CASSHWNTEAFF,TGTGCCAGCAGTCACTGGAACACTGAAGCTTTCTTT